These 12 T cell receptor beta chains share one sample of origin, sequenced in a study of OX40 agonist ivuxolimab in advanced cancers. Profiling relied on immunoSEQ multiplex PCR, and the TCRdb table lists in-frame clones only, not all of them. This table has 30,000 to 40,000 clones, 80% to 95% appearing once. Sequenced material: CD4+ or CD8+ T cells sorted from blood, taken in a trial of the OX40 agonist ivuxolimab. These TCRs come from an adult with an advanced solid tumor such as melanoma, head and neck, liver or kidney cancer.

The V call is TRBV10-3, the J call TRBJ2-7; TRBD2 is a possible D gene (7 bases). Trimming removed 8 bases at V and 2 bases at J, with 25 bases between. The germline gives CDR1 ENHRY, CDR2 SYGVKD. This CDR3 has 17 amino acids. The CDR3 DNA reads as TGTGCCATCCGGGCCCAATTGGGGGCGGGAGTCCCCTACGAGCAGTACTTC. Amino acids: CAIRAQLGAGVPYEQYF.

The V call is TRBV29-1, the J call TRBJ2-1; TRBD2 might be the D (6 bases). Germline lookup yields CDR1 SQVTM and CDR2 ANQGSEA. Trimming removed 0 bases from V and 10 bases from J, with 19 bases in between. CDR3 length: 15 residues. DNA of the CDR3: TGCAGCGTTGAAGATCGAGCACTAGCTGGTGAAGAGCAGTTCTTC. Encoded protein: CSVEDRALAGEEQFF.

The rearrangement uses TRBV29-1 and TRBJ2-3, with a tentative D call TRBD2 (5 bases). The CDR3 is 12 amino acids. V was shortened by 4 bases and J by 3 bases, with 8 bases between the two germline ends. Per germline, CDR1 SQVTM and CDR2 ANQGSEA. The CDR3 spells CSVVWRTDTQYF. The CDR3 nucleotides read TGCAGCGTTGTTTGGAGGACAGATACGCAGTATTTT.

The rearrangement links TRBV29-1 to TRBJ2-7, with 7 bases aligning to TRBD2. This CDR3 spans 14 amino acids. The germline V gene has CDR1 SQVTM and CDR2 ANQGSEA. Trimming took 5 bases from V and 7 from J; bases not matched to a gene: 14. CDR3 sequence (DNA): TGCAGCGTTCTCACTGGGGAGGGTATAGGGGAGCAGTACTTC. It codes for CSVLTGEGIGEQYF.

V is TRBV5-1 and J is TRBJ2-4; D is ambiguous. The CDR3 consists of 13 residues. CDR1 SGHRS and CDR2 YFSETQ come from the germline V gene. V was trimmed by 4 bases and J by 8 bases, leaving 13 bases between them. CDR3 loop: CASSGVERDIQYF. In nucleotides, the CDR3 is TGCGCCAGCAGCGGGGTAGAAAGGGACATTCAGTACTTC.

The gene calls are TRBV4-3 and TRBJ1-1; 7 bases are shared with TRBD1. This CDR3 is 13 amino acids long. Trimming removed 6 bases from V and 7 bases from J; junction bases left unmatched: 8. Looked up from germline, CDR1 is LGHNA and CDR2 is YSLEER. The CDR3 loop reads CASSHRGLSEAFF. The CDR3 region has the DNA TGCGCCAGCAGTCACAGGGGATTGAGTGAAGCTTTCTTT.

The V and J genes are TRBV19 and TRBJ1-5; D remains ambiguous. V shed 3 bases and J shed 6 bases, with 6 bases lying between them. Germline V gene lookup returns CDR1 LNHDA and CDR2 SQIVND (reference sequence). This CDR3 has 12 amino acids. The CDR3 sequence is CASSIWGQPQHF. DNA of the CDR3: TGTGCCAGTAGTATCTGGGGTCAGCCCCAGCATTTT.

V is TRBV13 and J is TRBJ2-1; D is uncertain. V shed 1 base and J shed 2 bases, with 6 bases lying between them. Germline values: CDR1 PRHDT, CDR2 FYEKMQ (reference sequence). The CDR3 spans 14 residues. CDR3 amino acids: CASSLAEAYNEQFF. DNA of the CDR3: TGTGCCAGCAGCTTAGCGGAAGCCTACAATGAGCAGTTCTTC.

This chain uses TRBV5-1 with TRBJ2-7; TRBD2 aligns across 8 bases. Germline loops: CDR1 SGHRS, CDR2 YFSETQ. Losses at the gene ends were 0 bases for V and 1 base for J; bases not matched to a gene: 6. CDR3 length equals 16 residues. The DNA of the CDR3 is TGCGCCAGCAGCTTGGAAGCGGGAGCGATATCCTACGAGCAGTACTTC. Protein product: CASSLEAGAISYEQYF. The whole variable domain, filled in from reference TRBV5-1 and TRBJ2-7, reads KAGVTQTPRYLIKTRGQQVTLSCSPISGHRSVSWYQQTPGQGLQFLFEYFSETQRNKGNFPGRFSGRQFSNSRSEMNVSTLELGDSALYLCASSLEAGAISYEQYFGPGTRLTVT.

The chain carries TRBV7-9 and TRBJ2-1; D perhaps matches TRBD2 (5 bases). CDR1 is SEHNR and CDR2 is FQNEAQ in the germline V gene (reference sequence). This CDR3 is 16 amino acids long. V was cut by 0 bases and J by 4 bases, with 13 bases left in between. Written as DNA, the CDR3 is TGTGCCAGCAGCTTAGCGGCAGCTAGCCTTTACAATGAGCAGTTCTTC. Encoded protein: CASSLAAASLYNEQFF.

The J gene is TRBJ2-5, the V gene TRBV5-1; D is ambiguous. Germline CDR1 and CDR2: SGHRS and YFSETQ. The V and J ends lost 7 bases and 0 bases respectively, with 16 bases between them. This CDR3 spans 15 amino acids. The CDR3 reads CASSATLRYQETQYF. The CDR3 DNA follows: TGCGCCAGCTCGGCTACCCTCCGGTACCAAGAGACCCAGTACTTC.

The J gene is TRBJ2-1, the V gene TRBV30; 10 positions match TRBD2. The length of the CDR3 is 13 residues. In germline, CDR1 is GTSNPN, CDR2 SVGIG (reference sequence). V dropped 1 base and J dropped 8; count of bases not matched to a gene: 2. The CDR3, as DNA: TGTGCCTGGAGTGCCGGGACTAGCGATGAGCAGTTCTTC. Translation: CAWSAGTSDEQFF.